This is a list of T cell receptor beta chains from one sample in a study of shared clonotypes between healthy human individuals. TCRdb keeps only in-frame clones here, not all; method: immunoSEQ multiplex PCR. Of around 2.5 million clones listed, approximately 93% were seen once; the top ten hold around 0.37%. The specimen was naive CD4+ T cells from PBMCs. These receptors were taken from a man aged 18-30 years in good health. Some clones in this sample may be carry-over from other donors' samples. CDR3s include the opening cysteine and the closing phenylalanine or tryptophan. The D gene is left open where the match is weak. Size tells how often a clone was seen (once, few, many) or the class of an expanded clone, and some rows leave it out.

J gene: TRBJ2-7
clone size: .
D gene: .
CDR3 length: 13
V gene: TRBV7-3
CDR3 DNA: TGTGCCAGCAGCTTAGCAGGTCGGGCGGGAAAGTACTTC
CDR3 protein: CASSLAGRAGKYF

J gene: TRBJ2-1
clone size: .
D gene: TRBD2
CDR3 length: 19
V gene: TRBV6-1
CDR3 DNA: TGTGCCAGCAGTGCCCGGACTAGCGGGAGGGCCGGCCCCTCACGTGAGCAGTTCTTC
CDR3 protein: CASSARTSGRAGPSREQFF

J gene: TRBJ1-2
clone size: .
D gene: .
CDR3 length: 12
V gene: TRBV18
CDR3 DNA: TGTGCCAGCTCAGCACAGGGCTATGGCTACACCTTC
CDR3 protein: CASSAQGYGYTF

J gene: TRBJ2-2
clone size: .
D gene: .
CDR3 length: 14
V gene: TRBV7-2
CDR3 DNA: TGTGCCAGCAGAATGACGGCTAACACCGGGGAGCTGTTTTTT
CDR3 protein: CASRMTANTGELFF

J gene: TRBJ2-5
clone size: .
D gene: TRBD2
CDR3 length: 16
V gene: TRBV28
CDR3 DNA: TGTGCCAGCAGTTCGCGACTAGCGGGAGCTCTCGAGACCCAGTACTTC
CDR3 protein: CASSSRLAGALETQYF

J gene: TRBJ2-7
clone size: .
D gene: TRBD2
CDR3 length: 14
V gene: TRBV4-1
CDR3 DNA: TGCGCCAGCAGAAATAGCGGGAGCTCCTACGAGCAGTACTTC
CDR3 protein: CASRNSGSSYEQYF

J gene: TRBJ2-5
clone size: .
D gene: TRBD1
CDR3 length: 15
V gene: TRBV9
CDR3 DNA: TGTGCCAGCAGCGTAGGACAGGGGAGGCAAGAGACCCAGTACTTC
CDR3 protein: CASSVGQGRQETQYF

J gene: TRBJ1-1
clone size: .
D gene: .
CDR3 length: 11
V gene: TRBV20-1
CDR3 DNA: TGCAGTGCTAGAGTATCGACTGAAGCTTTCTTT
CDR3 protein: CSARVSTEAFF

J gene: TRBJ1-2
clone size: .
D gene: .
CDR3 length: 11
V gene: TRBV18
CDR3 DNA: TGTGCCAGCTCACCACAGGGTAGCTACACCTTC
CDR3 protein: CASSPQGSYTF

J gene: TRBJ2-7
clone size: .
D gene: .
CDR3 length: 14
V gene: TRBV5-1
CDR3 DNA: TGCGCCAGCAGCTTGGGGGACGGTCCCTACGAGCAGTACTTC
CDR3 protein: CASSLGDGPYEQYF

J gene: TRBJ2-1
clone size: once
D gene: .
CDR3 length: 14
V gene: TRBV4-1
CDR3 DNA: TGCGCCAGCAGCCTTCTCGGGGACGTCAATGAGCAGTTCTTC
CDR3 protein: CASSLLGDVNEQFF

J gene: TRBJ2-5
clone size: .
D gene: TRBD2
CDR3 length: 13
V gene: TRBV2
CDR3 DNA: TGTGCCACGGAACTAGCGAGGCAAGAGACCCAGTACTTC
CDR3 protein: CATELARQETQYF

J gene: TRBJ2-7
clone size: .
D gene: TRBD1
CDR3 length: 18
V gene: TRBV5-1
CDR3 DNA: TGCGCCAGCAGCTCCGACCCCGCTTGGACAGGGTTGGTGTACGAGCAGTACTTC
CDR3 protein: CASSSDPAWTGLVYEQYF

J gene: TRBJ2-6
clone size: .
D gene: .
CDR3 length: 15
V gene: TRBV5-1
CDR3 DNA: TGCGCCAGCAGCTTGGGGCAGACTGGGGCCAACGTCCTGACTTTC
CDR3 protein: CASSLGQTGANVLTF

J gene: TRBJ2-5
clone size: .
D gene: TRBD2
CDR3 length: 15
V gene: TRBV11-2
CDR3 DNA: TGTGCCAGCAGCTCTAGACTAGCGGAGGAAGAGACCCAGTACTTC
CDR3 protein: CASSSRLAEEETQYF

J gene: TRBJ1-5
clone size: .
D gene: TRBD1
CDR3 length: 14
V gene: TRBV7-2
CDR3 DNA: TGTGCCAGCAGCTCCGACAGGGGGGCACAGCCCCAGCATTTT
CDR3 protein: CASSSDRGAQPQHF

J gene: TRBJ2-2
clone size: .
D gene: .
CDR3 length: 15
V gene: TRBV28
CDR3 DNA: TGTGCCAGCAGTTTACCGGGGGCGGTAGCCGGGGAGCTGTTTTTT
CDR3 protein: CASSLPGAVAGELFF

J gene: TRBJ2-5
clone size: .
D gene: .
CDR3 length: 16
V gene: TRBV28
CDR3 DNA: TGTGCCAGCAGTAAACAGGGAGTCCCTTTCCAAGAGACCCAGTACTTC
CDR3 protein: CASSKQGVPFQETQYF

J gene: TRBJ2-7
clone size: .
D gene: .
CDR3 length: 13
V gene: TRBV5-1
CDR3 DNA: TGCGCCAGCAGCTCAAGGGGAGGTTACGAGCAGTACTTC
CDR3 protein: CASSSRGGYEQYF

J gene: TRBJ2-5
clone size: once
D gene: .
CDR3 length: 14
V gene: TRBV10-3
CDR3 DNA: TGTGCCATCAGTGAGTTACGGGGTTCAGAGACCCAGTACTTC
CDR3 protein: CAISELRGSETQYF

J gene: TRBJ1-1
clone size: .
D gene: .
CDR3 length: 14
V gene: TRBV6-1
CDR3 DNA: TGTGCCAGCAGTGAAGGGCGGCTGAACACTGAAGCTTTCTTT
CDR3 protein: CASSEGRLNTEAFF

J gene: TRBJ1-3
clone size: .
D gene: .
CDR3 length: 14
V gene: TRBV5-1
CDR3 DNA: TGCGCCAGCAGCTTGGTTGTAGGGACGGAAACCATATATTTT
CDR3 protein: CASSLVVGTETIYF

J gene: TRBJ1-6
clone size: .
D gene: .
CDR3 length: 15
V gene: TRBV6-5
CDR3 DNA: TGTGCCAGTAGAATATCAGGACAGATCAATTCACCCCTCCACTTT
CDR3 protein: CASRISGQINSPLHF

J gene: TRBJ2-7
clone size: once
D gene: .
CDR3 length: 10
V gene: TRBV2
CDR3 DNA: TGTGCCAGCTGGGGGTTCGAGCAGTACTTC
CDR3 protein: CASWGFEQYF

J gene: TRBJ2-3
clone size: .
D gene: .
CDR3 length: 13
V gene: TRBV10-3
CDR3 DNA: TGTGCCATCAGTGAGGAGGGAACAGATACGCAGTATTTT
CDR3 protein: CAISEEGTDTQYF

J gene: TRBJ2-7
clone size: .
D gene: TRBD2
CDR3 length: 15
V gene: TRBV11-2
CDR3 DNA: TGTGCCAGCAGCTCCGGGACTAGCGGGTCCTACGAGCAGTACTTC
CDR3 protein: CASSSGTSGSYEQYF

J gene: TRBJ2-2
clone size: .
D gene: TRBD2
CDR3 length: 16
V gene: TRBV5-3
CDR3 DNA: TGTGCCAGAAGCTCAGCGGGAGGGATGAACACCGGGGAGCTGTTTTTT
CDR3 protein: CARSSAGGMNTGELFF

J gene: TRBJ1-4
clone size: .
D gene: .
CDR3 length: 14
V gene: TRBV7-2
CDR3 DNA: TGTGCCAGCAGCTTCAGGGCTGGTAGTGAAAAACTGTTTTTT
CDR3 protein: CASSFRAGSEKLFF

J gene: TRBJ2-1
clone size: .
D gene: TRBD1
CDR3 length: 18
V gene: TRBV5-1
CDR3 DNA: TGCGCCAGCAGCTTGGTACAGGGGGCAGCTTCAACCTACAATGAGCAGTTCTTC
CDR3 protein: CASSLVQGAASTYNEQFF

J gene: TRBJ2-3
clone size: .
D gene: .
CDR3 length: 16
V gene: TRBV6-5
CDR3 DNA: TGTGCCAGCAGTTATGGACGGAGGGCGCTAGTTGTCACGCAGTATTTT
CDR3 protein: CASSYGRRALVVTQYF

J gene: TRBJ2-2
clone size: once
D gene: TRBD2
CDR3 length: 17
V gene: TRBV7-2
CDR3 DNA: TGTGCCAGCAGCTTAGAGGTAGCGGGAGTGAGTACCGGGGAGCTGTTTTTT
CDR3 protein: CASSLEVAGVSTGELFF

J gene: TRBJ1-2
clone size: .
D gene: .
CDR3 length: 15
V gene: TRBV10-3
CDR3 DNA: TGTGCCATCAGGGAGGGTCAGGAGAGTTTTTATGGCTACACCTTC
CDR3 protein: CAIREGQESFYGYTF

J gene: TRBJ2-2
clone size: .
D gene: .
CDR3 length: 16
V gene: TRBV7-7
CDR3 DNA: TGTGCCAGCAGCTCCACGACGGCAACAAACACCGGGGAGCTGTTTTTT
CDR3 protein: CASSSTTATNTGELFF

J gene: TRBJ1-2
clone size: few
D gene: .
CDR3 length: 12
V gene: TRBV28
CDR3 DNA: TGTGCCAGCAGTTTGTCGGACGGTGGCTACACCTTC
CDR3 protein: CASSLSDGGYTF

J gene: TRBJ2-5
clone size: .
D gene: TRBD2
CDR3 length: 14
V gene: TRBV29-1
CDR3 DNA: TGCAGCGTTGTTTTCGCGGGAGGGCGTGAGACCCAGTACTTC
CDR3 protein: CSVVFAGGRETQYF

J gene: TRBJ1-5
clone size: once
D gene: TRBD1
CDR3 length: 17
V gene: TRBV5-1
CDR3 DNA: TGCGCCAGCAGCTTAGGACAGGGTGGGGATAGCAATCAGCCCCAGCATTTT
CDR3 protein: CASSLGQGGDSNQPQHF

J gene: TRBJ2-5
clone size: .
D gene: .
CDR3 length: 14
V gene: TRBV19
CDR3 DNA: TGTGCCAGTAAAGACATAGGTGATGTGGAGACCCAGTACTTC
CDR3 protein: CASKDIGDVETQYF

J gene: TRBJ2-3
clone size: .
D gene: .
CDR3 length: 16
V gene: TRBV7-8
CDR3 DNA: TGTGCCAGCAGCCCAAGAGGGGGAGCTCTCACAGATACGCAGTATTTT
CDR3 protein: CASSPRGGALTDTQYF

J gene: TRBJ1-1
clone size: .
D gene: .
CDR3 length: 15
V gene: TRBV7-9
CDR3 DNA: TGTGCCAGCAGCTTAGGCGGGGGCAGGGACACTGAAGCTTTCTTT
CDR3 protein: CASSLGGGRDTEAFF

J gene: TRBJ1-6
clone size: once
D gene: TRBD1
CDR3 length: 13
V gene: TRBV6-1
CDR3 DNA: TGTGCCACCGAGGGGGCGGGTGGATCACCCCTCCACTTT
CDR3 protein: CATEGAGGSPLHF

J gene: TRBJ2-7
clone size: .
D gene: .
CDR3 length: 12
V gene: TRBV28
CDR3 DNA: TGTGCCAGCAGCCTTCTAAACTACGAGCAGTACTTC
CDR3 protein: CASSLLNYEQYF

J gene: TRBJ1-1
clone size: .
D gene: .
CDR3 length: 17
V gene: TRBV5-4
CDR3 DNA: TGTGCCAGCAGCTCCCCGGGGGGGAGGTGGATGAACACTGAAGCTTTCTTT
CDR3 protein: CASSSPGGRWMNTEAFF

J gene: TRBJ1-2
clone size: .
D gene: .
CDR3 length: 13
V gene: TRBV19
CDR3 DNA: TGTGCCAGTAGTATACAGGGGACCTATGGCTACACCTTC
CDR3 protein: CASSIQGTYGYTF

J gene: TRBJ2-1
clone size: .
D gene: .
CDR3 length: 15
V gene: TRBV5-6
CDR3 DNA: TGTGCCAGCAGCTTGGTGCGGAGCTCCTACAATGAGCAGTTCTTC
CDR3 protein: CASSLVRSSYNEQFF

J gene: TRBJ2-5
clone size: .
D gene: TRBD1
CDR3 length: 18
V gene: TRBV12-5
CDR3 DNA: TGTGCTAGTGGTTTTCGGGCCTGGGACAGGGACCCCTCGGGGACCCAGTACTTC
CDR3 protein: CASGFRAWDRDPSGTQYF

J gene: TRBJ1-3
clone size: .
D gene: .
CDR3 length: 14
V gene: TRBV7-2
CDR3 DNA: TGTGCCAGCAGCTTAGGGGCCCGGGGAAACACCATATATTTT
CDR3 protein: CASSLGARGNTIYF

J gene: TRBJ2-3
clone size: .
D gene: .
CDR3 length: 16
V gene: TRBV6-1
CDR3 DNA: TGTGCCAGCAGTGAAGCGATATCTCCTAGCACAGATACGCAGTATTTT
CDR3 protein: CASSEAISPSTDTQYF

J gene: TRBJ2-2
clone size: .
D gene: .
CDR3 length: 14
V gene: TRBV30
CDR3 DNA: TGTGCCTGGAGTGGCCAGGGCCCCACCGGGGAGCTGTTTTTT
CDR3 protein: CAWSGQGPTGELFF

J gene: TRBJ1-1
clone size: .
D gene: .
CDR3 length: 16
V gene: TRBV27
CDR3 DNA: TGTGCCAGCAGTTCATCCTTAGGACGGGTGGTCACTGAAGCTTTCTTT
CDR3 protein: CASSSSLGRVVTEAFF

J gene: TRBJ2-2
clone size: few
D gene: .
CDR3 length: 13
V gene: TRBV5-4
CDR3 DNA: TGTGCCAGCATGCGGAGCTCCACCGGGGAGCTGTTTTTT
CDR3 protein: CASMRSSTGELFF

J gene: TRBJ2-7
clone size: .
D gene: .
CDR3 length: 15
V gene: TRBV4-2
CDR3 DNA: TGTGCCAGCAGCCAAGATCTGCTAGAAAGGGGGGAGCAGTACTTC
CDR3 protein: CASSQDLLERGEQYF

J gene: TRBJ2-7
clone size: .
D gene: TRBD2
CDR3 length: 17
V gene: TRBV27
CDR3 DNA: TGTGCCAGTAGAGACACCTTAACTAGCGGGAGGTCCCACGAGCAGTACTTC
CDR3 protein: CASRDTLTSGRSHEQYF